This T cell receptor (beta chain) was profiled in a study of blood T cell repertoires in COVID-19. CDR1 and CDR2 from the germline V gene are SGDLS and YYNGEE. The germline V and J ends were trimmed by 3 bases and 8 bases, with 11 bases remaining between them. The CDR3 sequence is 13 residues long. Data came from immunoSEQ multiplex PCR; TCRdb stores just in-frame clones and leaves some out. The sample holds tens of thousands of clones, over 75% seen once. The TCR originated in a human donor in a cohort sampled during active COVID-19. The chain uses TRBV9 and TRBJ1-4; D is uncertain. Sequencing was performed on peripheral blood. CDR3 region: CASSAIPGEKLFF. In DNA, the CDR3 is TGTGCCAGCAGCGCAATACCTGGCGAAAAACTGTTTTTT. Complete variable domain (other parts from reference TRBV9 and TRBJ1-4): DSGVTQTPKHLITATGQRVTLRCSPRSGDLSVYWYQQSLDQGLQFLIQYYNGEERAKGNILERFSAQQFPDLHSELNLSSLELGDSALYFCASSAIPGEKLFFGSGTQLSVL.